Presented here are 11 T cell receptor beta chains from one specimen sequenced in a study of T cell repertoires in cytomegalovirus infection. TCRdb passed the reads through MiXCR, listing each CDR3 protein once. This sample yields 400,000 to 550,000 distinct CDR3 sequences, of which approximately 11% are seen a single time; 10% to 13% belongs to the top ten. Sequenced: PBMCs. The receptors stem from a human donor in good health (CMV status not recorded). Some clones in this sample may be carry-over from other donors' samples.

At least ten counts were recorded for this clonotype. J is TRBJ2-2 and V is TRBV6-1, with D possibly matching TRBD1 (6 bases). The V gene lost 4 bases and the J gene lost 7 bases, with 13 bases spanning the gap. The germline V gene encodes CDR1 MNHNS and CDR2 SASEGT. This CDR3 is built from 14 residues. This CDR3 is CASSGRGLYGELFF. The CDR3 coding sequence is TGTGCCAGCAGTGGCAGGGGATTATACGGGGAGCTGTTTTTT.

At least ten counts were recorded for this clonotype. This chain's CDR3 is CASSPDKNQPQHF. In DNA, the CDR3 is TGTGCCAGCTCACCCGACAAGAATCAGCCCCAGCATTTT. The chain carries TRBV18 and TRBJ1-5; D not certain. This CDR3 is built from 13 residues. V was shortened by 3 bases and J by 4 bases, with 7 bases between the two germline ends. CDR1 KGHSH and CDR2 LQKENI come from the germline V gene.

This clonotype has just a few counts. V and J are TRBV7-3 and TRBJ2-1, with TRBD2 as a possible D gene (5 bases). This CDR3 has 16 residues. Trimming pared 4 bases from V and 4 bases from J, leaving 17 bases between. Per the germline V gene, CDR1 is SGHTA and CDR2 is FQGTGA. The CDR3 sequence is CASSSGASRVYNEQFF. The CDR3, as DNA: TGTGCCAGCAGCTCTGGTGCTAGCCGGGTTTACAATGAGCAGTTCTTC.

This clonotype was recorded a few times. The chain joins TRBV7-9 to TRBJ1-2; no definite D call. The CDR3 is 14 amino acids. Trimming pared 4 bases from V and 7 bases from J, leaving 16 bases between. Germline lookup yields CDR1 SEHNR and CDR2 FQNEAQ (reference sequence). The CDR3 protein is CASSSGPQMGGYTF. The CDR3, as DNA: TGTGCCAGCAGCTCCGGTCCACAAATGGGTGGCTACACCTTC.

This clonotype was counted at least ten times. The CDR3 coding sequence is TGTGCCAGTACCATCCTGGGGGGGGTTTATAGCAATCAGCCCCAGCATTTT. Translation: CASTILGGVYSNQPQHF. The chain has TRBV19 and TRBJ1-5; possible D gene TRBD1, 5 bases. V was cut by 7 bases and J by 0 bases, with 19 bases left in between. Germline values: CDR1 LNHDA, CDR2 SQIVND (reference sequence). The CDR3 loop spans 17 amino acids.

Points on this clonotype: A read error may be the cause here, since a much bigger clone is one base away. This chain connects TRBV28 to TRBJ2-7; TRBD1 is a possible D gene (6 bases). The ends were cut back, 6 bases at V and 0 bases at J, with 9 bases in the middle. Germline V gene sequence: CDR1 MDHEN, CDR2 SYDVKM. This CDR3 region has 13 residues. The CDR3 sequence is CASSRDNSYEQYF. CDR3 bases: TGTGCCAGCAGCCGGGACAACTCCTACGAGCAGTACTTC.

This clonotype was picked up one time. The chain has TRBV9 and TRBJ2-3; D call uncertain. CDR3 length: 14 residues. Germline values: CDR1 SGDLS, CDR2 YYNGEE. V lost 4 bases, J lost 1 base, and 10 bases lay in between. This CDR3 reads CASSPTVGTDTQYF. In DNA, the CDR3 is TGTGCCAGCAGCCCCACGGTGGGCACAGATACGCAGTATTTT.

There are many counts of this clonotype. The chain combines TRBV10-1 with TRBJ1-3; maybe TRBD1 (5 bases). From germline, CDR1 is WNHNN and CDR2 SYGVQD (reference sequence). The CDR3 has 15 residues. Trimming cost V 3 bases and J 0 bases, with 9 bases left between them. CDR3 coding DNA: TGCGCCAGCAGTGAAGCCGGGGGCTCTGGAAACACCATATATTTT. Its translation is CASSEAGGSGNTIYF.

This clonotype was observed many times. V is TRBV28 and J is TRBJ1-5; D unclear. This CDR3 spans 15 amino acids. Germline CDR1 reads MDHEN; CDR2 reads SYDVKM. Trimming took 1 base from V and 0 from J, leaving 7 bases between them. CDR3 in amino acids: CASSLLRRSNQPQHF. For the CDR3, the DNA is TGTGCCAGCAGTTTATTAAGGCGTAGCAATCAGCCCCAGCATTTT.

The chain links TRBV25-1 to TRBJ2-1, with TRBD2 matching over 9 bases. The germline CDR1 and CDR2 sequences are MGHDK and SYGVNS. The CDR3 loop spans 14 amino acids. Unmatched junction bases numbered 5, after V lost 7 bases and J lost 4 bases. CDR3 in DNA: TGTGCCAGCAACGCGGGGGGGAAATACAATGAGCAGTTCTTC. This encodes CASNAGGKYNEQFF.

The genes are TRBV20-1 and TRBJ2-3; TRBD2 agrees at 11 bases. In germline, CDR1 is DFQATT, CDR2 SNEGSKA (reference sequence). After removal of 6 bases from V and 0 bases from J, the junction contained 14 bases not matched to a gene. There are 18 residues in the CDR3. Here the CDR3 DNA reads TGCAGTGCCCAAGGCGTGGTAGCGGGGGGGATAAGCACAGATACGCAGTATTTT. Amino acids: CSAQGVVAGGISTDTQYF.